Below are 22 T cell receptor beta chains sequenced from a single sample in a study of blood T cell repertoires in COVID-19. TCRdb's table, derived via immunoSEQ multiplex PCR, lists solely in-frame clones and lacks some. The sample contains 250,000 to 400,000 clones, roughly nine tenths of which appear only once. Sequenced sample: PBMCs or T cells enriched from blood (not recorded which). The receptors were gathered from a man between 60 and 75 years old who had recovered from COVID-19.

V usage is TRBV6-5 and J usage is TRBJ2-5; TRBD2 agrees at 7 bases. The trim removed 7 bases at V and 5 bases at J, leaving 7 bases unmatched. Germline assignment: CDR1 MNHEY and CDR2 SVGAGI. This CDR3 spans 13 amino acids. Here the CDR3 reads CASTQREGETQYF. CDR3 bases: TGTGCCAGCACCCAAAGGGAGGGGGAGACCCAGTACTTC.

This chain links TRBV5-5 with TRBJ2-1; D is undetermined. Germline loops: CDR1 SGHKS, CDR2 YYEKEE (reference sequence). CDR3 length equals 16 residues. Trimming pared 4 bases from V and 0 bases from J, leaving 14 bases between. DNA for the CDR3: TGTGCCAGCAGCCGCAAGTCTAAAAGCTCCTACAATGAGCAGTTCTTC. Protein product: CASSRKSKSSYNEQFF. Variable domain in full (rest from reference TRBV5-5 and TRBJ2-1): DAGVTQSPTHLIKTRGQQVTLRCSPISGHKSVSWYQQVLGQGPQFIFQYYEKEERGRGNFPDRFSARQFPNYSSELNVNALLLGDSALYLCASSRKSKSSYNEQFFGPGTRLTVL.

A note on this clone: Different DNA sequences within this sample yield the same CDR3. The rearrangement links TRBV3-1 (or the pseudogene TRBV3-2) to TRBJ1-3; maybe TRBD1 (5 bases). Germline values: CDR1 LGHDT, CDR2 YNNKEL (reference sequence). Deletions cut 0 bases from V and 0 bases from J, with 9 bases between. The CDR3 loop spans 16 amino acids. CDR3 DNA sequence: TGTGCCAGCAGCCAAGATTGGGGGGGCTCTGGAAACACCATATATTTT. This sequence encodes CASSQDWGGSGNTIYF.

This clone occurred a few times. This chain uses TRBV7-2 with TRBJ2-5; D perhaps matches TRBD1 (6 bases). The CDR3 covers 13 residues. CDR1 and CDR2 from the germline V gene are SGHTA and FQGNSA. V was pared by 3 bases and J by 5 bases, with 10 bases between. CDR3: CASSFHREETQYF. CDR3 nucleotide sequence: TGTGCCAGCAGCTTCCACAGGGAGGAGACCCAGTACTTC.

The V and J genes are TRBV10-3 and TRBJ1-5; D not resolved. CDR3 size: 13 residues. Germline CDR1 and CDR2: ENHRY and SYGVKD. Trimming cost V 0 bases and J 9 bases, with 9 bases left between them. This CDR3 is CAISESERRPQHF. Here the CDR3 DNA reads TGTGCCATCAGTGAGTCTGAGCGGCGGCCCCAGCATTTT.

The V call is TRBV29-1, the J call TRBJ1-1; D may be TRBD1 (6 bases). CDR1 SQVTM and CDR2 ANQGSEA come from the germline V gene. V lost 3 bases to trimming and J lost 4 bases, with 15 bases between them. This CDR3 is built from 14 residues. CDR3 in amino acids: CSVDLRGVSTEAFF. The CDR3 DNA sequence: TGCAGCGTTGATCTCAGGGGCGTCAGCACTGAAGCTTTCTTT. Complete variable domain (other parts from reference TRBV29-1 and TRBJ1-1): SAVISQKPSRDICQRGTSLTIQCQVDSQVTMMFWYRQQPGQSLTLIATANQGSEATYESGFVIDKFPISRPNLTFSTLTVSNMSPEDSSIYLCSVDLRGVSTEAFFGQGTRLTVV.

The gene calls are TRBV5-1 and TRBJ2-3; 8 bases align to TRBD2. The CDR3 is 16 amino acids. Trimming cost V 1 base and J 4 bases; bases outside gene matches: 8. Germline V gives CDR1 SGHRS, CDR2 YFSETQ. In DNA form, the CDR3 reads TGCGCCAGCAGCTTGTATCCCCGAGCGGGAGCAGATACGCAGTATTTT. This translates into CASSLYPRAGADTQYF.

This chain joins TRBV9 and TRBJ1-6; TRBD1 agrees at 7 bases. CDR3 length: 16 residues. Germline loops: CDR1 SGDLS, CDR2 YYNGEE. J lost 9 bases, V lost 2 bases, and 11 bases had no gene match. CDR3 nucleotide sequence: TGTGCCAGCAGCGTCGACCCCGGGACAGATGGTTCACCCCTCCACTTT. Translating gives CASSVDPGTDGSPLHF.

The chain employs TRBV6-5 and TRBJ2-7; D is unresolved. This CDR3 region has 11 residues. The germline CDR1 and CDR2 sequences are MNHEY and SVGAGI. V lost 4 bases, J lost 4 bases, and 5 bases lay in between. CDR3 in amino acids: CASSSRYEQYF. The CDR3 DNA reads as TGTGCCAGCAGTTCCCGGTACGAGCAGTACTTC.

The chain joins TRBV9 to TRBJ1-3; 8 bases fit TRBD1. Germline V CDR1 and CDR2: SGDLS, YYNGEE. V dropped 7 bases and J dropped 3; count of bases not matched to a gene: 6. CDR3 length: 14 amino acids. CDR3 amino acids: CASAPTGVGNTIYF. CDR3 DNA sequence: TGTGCCAGCGCCCCGACAGGGGTTGGAAACACCATATATTTT.

The V gene is TRBV18, the J gene TRBJ2-5, with 8 nucleotides matching TRBD1. The trim removed 2 bases at V and 1 base at J, leaving 6 bases unmatched. Germline V CDR1 and CDR2: KGHSH, LQKENI. The CDR3 consists of 16 residues. CDR3 amino acids: CASSPKRTGGQETQYF. In nucleotides, the CDR3 is TGTGCCAGCTCACCAAAACGAACAGGGGGCCAAGAGACCCAGTACTTC.

This chain connects TRBV6-2 or TRBV6-3 to TRBJ1-5, with TRBD1 matching over 8 bases. Germline V gene sequence: CDR1 MNHEY, CDR2 SVGEGT. The CDR3 has 18 amino acids. V was pared by 4 bases and J by 9 bases, with 20 bases of the junction left unmatched. This chain's CDR3 is CASSFPRAGGFIASPQHF. DNA for the CDR3: TGTGCCAGCAGTTTCCCTCGGGCAGGGGGCTTTATTGCTTCGCCCCAGCATTTT.

The genes are TRBV5-1 and TRBJ2-3, with 7 bases aligning to TRBD1. Germline V gives CDR1 SGHRS, CDR2 YFSETQ. After removal of 5 bases from V and 3 bases from J, the junction contained 9 bases not matched to a gene. This CDR3 is built from 15 residues. CDR3 loop: CASSYRDRRTDTQYF. The DNA of the CDR3 is TGCGCCAGCAGTTATAGGGACAGAAGGACAGATACGCAGTATTTT.

This clone was counted once. The chain couples TRBV30 to TRBJ2-2; no clear D gene. Germline loops: CDR1 GTSNPN, CDR2 SVGIG (reference sequence). V was pared by 4 bases and J by 6 bases, with 18 bases between. The CDR3 has 15 amino acids. CDR3 protein: CAWTLSPLTPGELFF. CDR3 bases: TGTGCCTGGACCCTGAGCCCATTAACCCCCGGGGAGCTGTTTTTT.

The V call is TRBV3-1 (or the pseudogene TRBV3-2), the J call TRBJ2-2; a possible D gene is TRBD1 (5 bases). With 4 bases removed from V and 3 bases from J, the gap between germline ends came to 12 bases. Per germline, CDR1 LGHDT and CDR2 YNNKEL (reference sequence). This CDR3 contains 15 residues. DNA of the CDR3: TGTGCCAGCAGCCCTCGACAGCTTTACACCGGGGAGCTGTTTTTT. Protein sequence: CASSPRQLYTGELFF.

This chain connects TRBV11-2 to TRBJ1-2; maybe TRBD1 (6 bases). V lost 3 bases and J lost 4, with 9 bases in between. This CDR3 has 13 residues. Germline values: CDR1 SGHAT, CDR2 FQNNGV. The CDR3 region is CASSFRGVYGYTF. The CDR3, as DNA: TGTGCCAGCAGCTTCAGGGGTGTCTATGGCTACACCTTC.

This chain links TRBV5-6 with TRBJ2-1, with TRBD2 identical over 7 bases. Germline trimming cut 1 base from V and 4 bases from J; bases unmatched to any gene: 5. Germline loops: CDR1 SGHDT, CDR2 YYEEEE. The CDR3 has 15 amino acids. In DNA form, the CDR3 reads TGTGCCAGCAGCTTGCTCCTAGCGGAGTACAATGAGCAGTTCTTC. Protein: CASSLLLAEYNEQFF.

The chain employs TRBV11-3 and TRBJ2-3; 7 bases match TRBD2. The CDR3 is 15 amino acids. J was trimmed by 5 bases and V by 3 bases; bases with no gene match: 8. Germline-derived CDR1 and CDR2 are SGHNT and YENEEA. CDR3 DNA: TGTGCCAGCAGCTTGGGGTGGGAGGGAAGAGATACGCAGTATTTT. Protein: CASSLGWEGRDTQYF.

The rearrangement links TRBV27 to TRBJ1-6; TRBD1 is a possible D gene (5 bases). The germline V gene encodes CDR1 MNHEY and CDR2 SMNVEV (reference sequence). The CDR3 totals 13 residues. V shed 4 bases and J shed 13 bases, with 14 bases lying between them. CDR3 region: CASSSWGGKPLHF. DNA of the CDR3: TGTGCCAGCAGTTCCTGGGGGGGGAAGCCCCTCCACTTT.

V gene TRBV6-1 combines with J gene TRBJ1-2; 8 bases map to TRBD1. The V and J ends lost 3 bases and 5 bases, in that order; junction bases with no gene match: 8. CDR3 length: 15 residues. Germline V gene data show CDR1 as MNHNS and CDR2 as SASEGT. The chain's CDR3 is CASSEAGTGTYGYTF. The CDR3 DNA follows: TGTGCCAGCAGTGAGGCCGGGACAGGCACTTATGGCTACACCTTC.

The chain carries TRBV7-2 and TRBJ2-7, with 7 bases that match TRBD2. The CDR3 length is 13 residues. After removal of 1 base from V and 6 bases from J, the junction contained 3 bases not matched to a gene. Germline CDR1 and CDR2: SGHTA and FQGNSA. CDR3 sequence: CASSLGRGSEQYF. CDR3 DNA sequence: TGTGCCAGCAGCTTAGGGCGGGGGAGCGAGCAGTACTTC.

The chain has TRBV30 and TRBJ1-5, with D possibly matching TRBD1 (6 bases). This CDR3 is 15 amino acids long. V shed 0 bases and J shed 10 bases, with 19 bases lying between them. Germline values: CDR1 GTSNPN, CDR2 SVGIG (reference sequence). Written as DNA, the CDR3 is TGTGCCTGGAGTGTTGGGGCGCAGGGGTTTTCCCCCCAGCATTTT. This gives the protein CAWSVGAQGFSPQHF.